The clone carrying this T cell receptor beta chain was picked up a small number of times. What it binds is not known. Amplification used 60 Vbeta primers and 13 Jbeta primers. Generated by immunoSEQ multiplex PCR, the TCRdb table keeps only in-frame clones and is missing some. This table holds approximately 180,000 clones, roughly 13% found once. These data come from a study of cytomegalovirus exposure and HLA in healthy donors. The overall study: An analysis done earlier identified almost 120 million unique TCR beta sequences from around 180 million T cells.

Broader study findings: Rarity characterized most TCR sequences, yet some public TCRs appeared in many donors. The availability of immune exposure information extended only to CMV serostatus.

The germline CDR1 and CDR2 sequences are MGHDK and SYGVNS. The CDR3 is made up of 13 amino acids. V gave up 11 bases and J gave up 0 bases, with 11 bases separating them. Source material: PBMCs. This TCR was sampled from a man between 50 and 59 years old in good health and CMV-seropositive. The chain couples TRBV25-1 to TRBJ1-3; D is unresolved. This CDR3 is CALVRVSGNTIYF. In nucleotides, the CDR3 is TGTGCCCTCGTTCGGGTCTCTGGAAACACCATATATTTT.